This TCR beta chain appears in the sequencing data of a study of CD8+ T cells in alopecia areata. A remark on this clone: Its target is not known.

The study, taken as a whole, reports: Tofacitinib produced a significant decrease in scalp clonality and in expanded CD8+ clones among the top 100.

Germline-derived CDR1 and CDR2 are SQVTM and ANQGSEA. The ends lost 6 bases at V and 3 bases at J; junction bases unmatched: 6. This CDR3 is 14 amino acids long. The sequencing template was cDNA reverse transcribed from extracted RNA. Here immunoSEQ multiplex PCR was the method, and the copy in TCRdb shows in-frame clones only, minus some. The table lists 140,000 to 150,000 clones, roughly 52% of them singletons. Treatment here: oral pan-JAK inhibitor, 5-10 mg twice daily. Lesional scalp punch biopsies and peripheral blood were collected from alopecia areata patients. The chain links TRBV29-1 to TRBJ2-1, with TRBD1 identical over 9 bases. This receptor was taken from a human donor with alopecia areata. Sequenced here: CD8+ T cells sorted from blood, sampled at week 4, from a patient treated with tofacitinib. CDR3 sequence (DNA): TGCAGCGTCCCACAGGGGGCGTTCTACAATGAGCAGTTCTTC. Amino acids: CSVPQGAFYNEQFF.